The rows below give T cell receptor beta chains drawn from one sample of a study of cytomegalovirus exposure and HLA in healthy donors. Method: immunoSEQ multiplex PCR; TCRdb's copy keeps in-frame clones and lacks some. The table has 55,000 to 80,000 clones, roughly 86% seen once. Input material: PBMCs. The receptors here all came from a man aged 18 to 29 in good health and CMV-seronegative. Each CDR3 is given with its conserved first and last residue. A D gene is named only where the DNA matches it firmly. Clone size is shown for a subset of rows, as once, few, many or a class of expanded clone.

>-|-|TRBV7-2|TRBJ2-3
CASSTFDRLSTDTQYF
TGTGCCAGCAGCACCTTCGATCGACTGAGCACAGATACGCAGTATTTT
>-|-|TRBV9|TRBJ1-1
CASSVNSFNTEAFF
TGTGCCAGCAGCGTTAACAGCTTCAACACTGAAGCTTTCTTT
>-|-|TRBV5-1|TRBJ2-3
CASSLDNTDTQYF
TGCGCCAGCAGCTTGGATAACACAGATACGCAGTATTTT
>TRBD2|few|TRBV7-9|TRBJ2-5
CATQPEPRGETQYF
TGTGCCACCCAACCGGAACCGCGGGGGGAGACCCAGTACTTC
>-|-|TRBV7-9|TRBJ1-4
CSSSLGSGKLFF
TGTTCCAGCAGCTTAGGTTCGGGGAAACTGTTTTTT
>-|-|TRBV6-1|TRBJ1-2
CASRRDTSNYGYTF
TGTGCCAGCAGAAGGGACACCTCTAACTATGGCTACACCTTC
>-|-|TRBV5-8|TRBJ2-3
CASSTSWAGGPDTQYF
TGTGCCAGCAGCACATCATGGGCCGGGGGTCCAGATACGCAGTATTTT
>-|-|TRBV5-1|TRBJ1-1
CASSLQNTEAFF
TGCGCCAGCAGCTTACAGAACACTGAAGCTTTCTTT
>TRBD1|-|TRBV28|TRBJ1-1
CASSPGQGPLLDSTEAFF
TGTGCCAGCAGTCCCGGACAGGGTCCCTTACTAGATAGCACTGAAGCTTTCTTT
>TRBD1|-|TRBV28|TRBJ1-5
CASSSSGQRNQPQHF
TGTGCCAGCAGTTCCTCGGGACAGCGTAATCAGCCCCAGCATTTT
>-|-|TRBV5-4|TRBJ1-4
CASSLGGEKKLFF
TGTGCCAGCAGCTTGGGGGGGGAGAAGAAACTGTTTTTT
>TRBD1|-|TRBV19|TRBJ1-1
CASSSWGDRGLNTEAFF
TGTGCCAGTAGTTCGTGGGGGGACAGGGGGTTGAACACTGAAGCTTTCTTT
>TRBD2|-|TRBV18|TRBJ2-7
CASSPPSIAGVGEQYF
TGTGCCAGCTCACCACCGTCAATAGCGGGAGTAGGAGAGCAGTACTTC
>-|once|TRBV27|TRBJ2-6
CASSFLTGGAGANVLTF
TGTGCCAGCAGTTTCCTAACGGGGGGCGCTGGGGCCAACGTCCTGACTTTC
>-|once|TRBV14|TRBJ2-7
CASSQGGEQYF
TGTGCCAGCAGCCAAGGAGGCGAGCAGTACTTC
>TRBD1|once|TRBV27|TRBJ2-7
CASSPDRNSYEQYF
TGTGCCAGCAGTCCGGACAGGAACTCCTACGAGCAGTACTTC
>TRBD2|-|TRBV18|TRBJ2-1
CASSPQREGPGAEQFF
TGTGCCAGCTCACCACAGCGGGAGGGCCCGGGAGCTGAGCAGTTCTTC
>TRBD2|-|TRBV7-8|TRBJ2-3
CASSPIAGAQITDTQYF
TGTGCCAGCAGCCCAATAGCGGGGGCCCAAATCACAGATACGCAGTATTTT
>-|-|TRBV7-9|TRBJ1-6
CSSSLESPWGGENSPLHF
TGTTCCAGCAGCTTAGAATCCCCGTGGGGAGGGGAAAATTCACCCCTCCACTTT
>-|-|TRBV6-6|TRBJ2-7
CASRDTGYGYEQYF
TGTGCCAGCAGAGATACAGGTTATGGCTACGAGCAGTACTTC
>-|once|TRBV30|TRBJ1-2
CAWSRGGASYGYTF
TGTGCCTGGAGTCGGGGGGGAGCGAGTTATGGCTACACCTTC
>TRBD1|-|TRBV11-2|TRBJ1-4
CASSSRTGQGSATNEKLFF
TGTGCCAGCAGCTCGAGAACGGGACAGGGGTCTGCAACTAATGAAAAACTGTTTTTT
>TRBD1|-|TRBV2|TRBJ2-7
CASSESGDSYEQYF
TGTGCCAGCAGTGAATCCGGGGACAGCTACGAGCAGTACTTC
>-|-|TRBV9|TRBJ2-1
CASSVVPGYNEQFF
TGTGCCAGCAGCGTAGTGCCCGGTTACAATGAGCAGTTCTTC
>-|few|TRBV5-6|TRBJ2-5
CASSLDKETQYF
TGTGCCAGCAGCTTGGATAAAGAGACCCAGTACTTC
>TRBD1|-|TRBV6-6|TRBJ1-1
CASSLDRGPNTEAFF
TGTGCCAGCAGCCTGGACAGGGGGCCTAACACTGAAGCTTTCTTT
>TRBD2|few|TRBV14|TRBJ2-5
CASSPWLAGGRETQYF
TGTGCCAGCAGCCCCTGGCTAGCGGGAGGGCGAGAGACCCAGTACTTC
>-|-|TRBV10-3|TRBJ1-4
CAISESTRQGFEKLFF
TGTGCCATCAGTGAGTCGACTCGGCAGGGGTTTGAAAAACTGTTTTTT
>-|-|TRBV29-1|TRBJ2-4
CSVRAVLAKNIQYF
TGCAGCGTTCGCGCGGTGCTAGCCAAAAACATTCAGTACTTC
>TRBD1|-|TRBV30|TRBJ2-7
CAWSVGTGLHEQYF
TGTGCCTGGAGTGTGGGGACAGGATTACACGAGCAGTACTTC
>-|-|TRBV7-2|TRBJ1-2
CASSLAARGGSYGYTF
TGTGCCAGCAGCTTAGCTGCGCGGGGGGGTTCCTATGGCTACACCTTC
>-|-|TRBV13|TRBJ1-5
CASSLREFSNQPQHF
TGTGCCAGCAGCTTGCGAGAGTTTAGCAATCAGCCCCAGCATTTT
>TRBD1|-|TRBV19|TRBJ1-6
CASTSPGTGGVPLHF
TGTGCCAGTACCTCGCCCGGGACAGGGGGAGTTCCCCTCCACTTT
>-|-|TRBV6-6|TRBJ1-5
CASSPELNQPQHF
TGTGCCAGCAGTCCTGAGCTCAATCAGCCCCAGCATTTT
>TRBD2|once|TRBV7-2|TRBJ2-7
CASSLEAQLAGGPAYEQYF
TGTGCCAGCAGCTTAGAGGCCCAACTAGCGGGGGGGCCGGCCTACGAGCAGTACTTC
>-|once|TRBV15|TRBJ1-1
CATSRLNQGDTEAFF
TGTGCCACCAGCAGGCTAAATCAAGGGGACACTGAAGCTTTCTTT
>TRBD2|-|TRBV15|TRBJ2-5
CATSRAELAVQETQYF
TGTGCCACCAGCAGAGCTGAACTAGCGGTTCAAGAGACCCAGTACTTC
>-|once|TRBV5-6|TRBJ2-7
CASSSQTGTRLVEQYF
TGTGCCAGCAGCTCCCAAACCGGGACAAGGCTGGTCGAGCAGTACTTC
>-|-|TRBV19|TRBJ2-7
CASSLSGAKGYEQYF
TGTGCCAGTAGCCTATCAGGGGCCAAAGGCTACGAGCAGTACTTC
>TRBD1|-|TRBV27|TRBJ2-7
CASSPRTGNYEQYF
TGTGCCAGCAGTCCCCGGACAGGCAACTACGAGCAGTACTTC
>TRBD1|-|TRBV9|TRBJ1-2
CASSLGQGPNYGYTF
TGTGCCAGCAGCCTTGGACAGGGACCGAACTATGGCTACACCTTC
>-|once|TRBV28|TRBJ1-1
CASSLSQVNTEAFF
TGTGCCAGCAGTTTATCGCAGGTTAACACTGAAGCTTTCTTT
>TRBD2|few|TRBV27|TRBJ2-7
CASSFTASGSYEQYF
TGTGCCAGCAGTTTCACGGCTAGCGGTTCCTACGAGCAGTACTTC
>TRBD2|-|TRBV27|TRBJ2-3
CASSWGAGGTDTQYF
TGTGCCAGCAGTTGGGGCGCGGGGGGCACAGATACGCAGTATTTT
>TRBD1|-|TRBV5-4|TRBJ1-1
CASSPGRTGQLNTEAFF
TGTGCCAGCAGCCCGGGCAGGACAGGGCAACTGAACACTGAAGCTTTCTTT
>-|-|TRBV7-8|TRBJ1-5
CASSLEMRSVRQPQHF
TGTGCCAGCAGCTTAGAAATGAGGAGTGTTCGGCAGCCCCAGCATTTT
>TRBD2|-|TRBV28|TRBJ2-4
CAESGTSGSGVNIQYF
TGTGCCGAGAGCGGGACTAGCGGGAGTGGGGTAAACATTCAGTACTTC
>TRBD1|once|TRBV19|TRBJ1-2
CASTLASGGSGGYTF
TGTGCCAGTACCCTGGCGTCAGGGGGCAGTGGGGGCTACACCTTC
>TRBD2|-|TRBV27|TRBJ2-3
CASSRLAGEDTQYF
TGTGCCAGCAGTCGTCTAGCGGGAGAGGATACGCAGTATTTT
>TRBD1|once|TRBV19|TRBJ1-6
CASSLLTGVSNSPLHF
TGTGCCAGTAGCCTCCTGACAGGGGTTTCTAATTCACCCCTCCACTTT
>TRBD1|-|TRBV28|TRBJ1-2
CASSSPGQGLVSHGYTF
TGTGCCAGCAGTTCGCCGGGACAGGGTCTTGTAAGCCATGGCTACACCTTC
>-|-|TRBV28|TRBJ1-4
CASRQGGINEKLFF
TGTGCCAGCAGGCAAGGGGGAATTAATGAAAAACTGTTTTTT
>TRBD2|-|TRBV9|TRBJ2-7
CASSAGTSGGALYEQYF
TGTGCCAGCAGCGCCGGGACTAGCGGGGGGGCACTGTACGAGCAGTACTTC
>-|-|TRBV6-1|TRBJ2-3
CASMRGGTDTQYF
TGTGCCAGCATGCGTGGGGGGACAGATACGCAGTATTTT
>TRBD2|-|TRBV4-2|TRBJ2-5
CASSQERGGQETQYF
TGTGCCAGCAGCCAAGAGCGGGGGGGCCAAGAGACCCAGTACTTC
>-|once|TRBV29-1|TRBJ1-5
CSVYTGYDQPQHF
TGCAGCGTTTATACAGGGTATGATCAGCCCCAGCATTTT
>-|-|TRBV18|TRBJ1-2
CASSPTGATNYGYTF
TGTGCCAGCTCACCGACAGGCGCCACCAACTATGGCTACACCTTC
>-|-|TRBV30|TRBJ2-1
CAWDRDRSPGRSYNEQFF
TGTGCCTGGGACCGGGACAGGTCGCCCGGGAGGTCCTACAATGAGCAGTTCTTC
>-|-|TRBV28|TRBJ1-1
CASSPRGASNTEAFF
TGTGCCAGCAGTCCCCGGGGGGCCTCGAACACTGAAGCTTTCTTT